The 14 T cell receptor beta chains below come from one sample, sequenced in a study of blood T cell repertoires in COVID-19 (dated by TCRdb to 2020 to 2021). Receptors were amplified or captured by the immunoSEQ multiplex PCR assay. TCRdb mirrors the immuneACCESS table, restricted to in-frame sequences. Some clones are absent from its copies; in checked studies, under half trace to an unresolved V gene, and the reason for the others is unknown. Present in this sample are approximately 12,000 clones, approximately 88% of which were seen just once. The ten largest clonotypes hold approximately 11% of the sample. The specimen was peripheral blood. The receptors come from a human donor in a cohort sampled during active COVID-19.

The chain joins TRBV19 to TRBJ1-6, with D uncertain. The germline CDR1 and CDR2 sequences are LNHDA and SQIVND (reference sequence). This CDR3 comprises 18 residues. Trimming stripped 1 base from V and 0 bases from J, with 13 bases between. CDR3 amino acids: CASSIAGTGSSYNSPLHF. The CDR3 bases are TGTGCCAGTAGTATAGCGGGCACGGGGAGCTCCTATAATTCACCCCTCCACTTT. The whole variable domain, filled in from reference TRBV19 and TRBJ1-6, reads DGGITQSPKYLFRKEGQNVTLSCEQNLNHDAMYWYRQDPGQGLRLIYYSQIVNDFQKGDIAEGYSVSREKKESFPLTVTSAQKNPTAFYLCASSIAGTGSSYNSPLHFGNGTRLTVT.

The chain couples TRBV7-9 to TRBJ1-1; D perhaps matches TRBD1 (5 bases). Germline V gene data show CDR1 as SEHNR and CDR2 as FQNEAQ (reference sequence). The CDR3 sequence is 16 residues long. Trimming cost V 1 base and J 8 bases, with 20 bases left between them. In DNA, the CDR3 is TGTGCCAGCAGCTTAGGGGACCGGGGGTCGCTTGGCGAAGCTTTCTTT. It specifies CASSLGDRGSLGEAFF.

The CDR3 reads CASKGLKTGASSNQPQHF. The CDR3 DNA follows: TGTGCCAGCAAAGGTCTTAAAACAGGGGCCTCTAGCAATCAGCCCCAGCATTTT. This chain connects TRBV2 to TRBJ1-5; 7 bases agree with TRBD1. This CDR3 comprises 18 residues. The V gene end was trimmed by 7 bases and the J gene end by 0 bases; junction bases not matched to a gene: 15. The germline V gene has CDR1 SNHLY and CDR2 FYNNEI. Looking up the rest from reference TRBV2 and TRBJ1-5 gives the full variable domain: EPEVTQTPSHQVTQMGQEVILRCVPISNHLYFYWYRQILGQKVEFLVSFYNNEISEKSEIFDDQFSVERPDGSNFTLKIRSTKLEDSAMYFCASKGLKTGASSNQPQHFGDGTRLSIL.

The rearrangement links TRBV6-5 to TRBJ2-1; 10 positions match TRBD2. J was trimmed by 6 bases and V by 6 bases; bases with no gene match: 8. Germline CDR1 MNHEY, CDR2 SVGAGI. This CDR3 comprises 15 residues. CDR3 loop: CASRISSGGFNEQFF. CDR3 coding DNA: TGTGCCAGCAGGATATCTAGCGGGGGTTTCAATGAGCAGTTCTTC.

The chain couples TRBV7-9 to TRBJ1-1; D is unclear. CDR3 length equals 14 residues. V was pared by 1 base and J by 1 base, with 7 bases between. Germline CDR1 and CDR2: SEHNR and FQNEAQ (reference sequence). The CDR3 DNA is TGTGCCAGCAGCTTAGAGCAATGGAACACTGAAGCTTTCTTT. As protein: CASSLEQWNTEAFF.

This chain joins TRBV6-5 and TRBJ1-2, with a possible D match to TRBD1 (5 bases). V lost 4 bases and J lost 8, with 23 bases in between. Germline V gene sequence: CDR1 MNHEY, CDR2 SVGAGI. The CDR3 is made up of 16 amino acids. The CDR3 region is CASSSIGGGASGGYTF. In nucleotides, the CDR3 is TGTGCCAGCAGTTCCATTGGCGGTGGGGCGTCTGGGGGCTACACCTTC.

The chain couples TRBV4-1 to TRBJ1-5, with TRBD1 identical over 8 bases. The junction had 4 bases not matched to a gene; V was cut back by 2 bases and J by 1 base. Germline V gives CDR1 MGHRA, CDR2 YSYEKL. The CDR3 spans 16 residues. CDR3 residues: CASSQMYRGSNQPQHF. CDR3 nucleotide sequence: TGCGCCAGCAGCCAAATGTACAGGGGGAGCAATCAGCCCCAGCATTTT.

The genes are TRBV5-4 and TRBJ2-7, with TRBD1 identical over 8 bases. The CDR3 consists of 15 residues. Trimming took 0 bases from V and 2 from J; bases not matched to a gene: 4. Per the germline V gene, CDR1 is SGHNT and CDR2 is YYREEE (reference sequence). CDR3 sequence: CASSLGGTGTYEQYF. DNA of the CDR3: TGTGCCAGCAGCTTGGGAGGGACAGGCACCTACGAGCAGTACTTC.

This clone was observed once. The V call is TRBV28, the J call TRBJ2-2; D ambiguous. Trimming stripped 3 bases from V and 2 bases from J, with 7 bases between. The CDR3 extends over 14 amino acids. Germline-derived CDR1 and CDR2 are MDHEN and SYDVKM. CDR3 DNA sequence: TGTGCCAGCAGTTTCAGTCGAAACACCGGGGAGCTGTTTTTT. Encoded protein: CASSFSRNTGELFF.

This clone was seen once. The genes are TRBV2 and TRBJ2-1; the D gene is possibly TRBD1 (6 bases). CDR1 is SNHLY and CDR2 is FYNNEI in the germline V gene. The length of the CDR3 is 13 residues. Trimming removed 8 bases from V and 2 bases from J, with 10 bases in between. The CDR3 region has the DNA TGTGCCAGCGAAAGGGGGACCTACAATGAGCAGTTCTTC. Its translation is CASERGTYNEQFF. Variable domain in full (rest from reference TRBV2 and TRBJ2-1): EPEVTQTPSHQVTQMGQEVILRCVPISNHLYFYWYRQILGQKVEFLVSFYNNEISEKSEIFDDQFSVERPDGSNFTLKIRSTKLEDSAMYFCASERGTYNEQFFGPGTRLTVL.

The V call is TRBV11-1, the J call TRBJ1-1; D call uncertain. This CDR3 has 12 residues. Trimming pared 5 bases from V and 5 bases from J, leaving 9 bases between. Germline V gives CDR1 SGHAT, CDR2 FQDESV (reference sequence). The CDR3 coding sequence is TGTGCCAGCAGCCAACATATTACTGAAGCTTTCTTT. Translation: CASSQHITEAFF.

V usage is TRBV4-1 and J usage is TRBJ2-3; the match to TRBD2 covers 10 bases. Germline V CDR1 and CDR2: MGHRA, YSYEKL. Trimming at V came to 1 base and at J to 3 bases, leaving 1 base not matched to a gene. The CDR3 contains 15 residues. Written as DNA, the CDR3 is TGCGCCAGCAGCCAAGGGGGACTAGCGACAGATACGCAGTATTTT. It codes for CASSQGGLATDTQYF.

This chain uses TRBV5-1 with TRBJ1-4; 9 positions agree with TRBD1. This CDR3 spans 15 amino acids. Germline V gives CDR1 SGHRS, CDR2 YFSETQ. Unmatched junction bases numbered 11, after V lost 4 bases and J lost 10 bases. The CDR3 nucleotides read TGCGCCAGCAGCCCCCTGGACAGGGGAGTTGGAAAACTGTTTTTT. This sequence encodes CASSPLDRGVGKLFF.

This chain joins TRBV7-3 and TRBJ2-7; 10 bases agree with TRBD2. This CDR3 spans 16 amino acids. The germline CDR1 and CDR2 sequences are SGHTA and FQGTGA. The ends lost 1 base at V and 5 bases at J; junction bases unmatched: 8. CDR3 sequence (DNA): TGTGCCAGCAGCTTAAACCCAGCGGGGGGGACGGACGAGCAGTACTTC. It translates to CASSLNPAGGTDEQYF. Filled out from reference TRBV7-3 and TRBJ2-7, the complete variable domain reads GAGVSQTPSNKVTEKGKYVELRCDPISGHTALYWYRQSLGQGPEFLIYFQGTGAADDSGLPNDRFFAVRPEGSVSTLKIQRTERGDSAVYLCASSLNPAGGTDEQYFGPGTRLTVT.